This section outlines one T cell receptor beta chain sequence together with its context. Germline values: CDR1 LGHNA, CDR2 YSLEER. This CDR3 is 17 amino acids long. The trim removed 0 bases at V and 7 bases at J, leaving 13 bases unmatched. The data belong to a study of Graves' ophthalmopathy and Graves' hyperthyroidism. RNA served as the template for amplifying TCR beta CDR3 regions. RT-PCR in the first round used HTBI primers; a second-round multiplex PCR followed. TCRdb independently ran MiXCR on the multiplex PCR reads; one entry per CDR3 protein. The profile covers around 1.1 million distinct CDR3 sequences, with roughly 35% appearing a single time and around 10% taken by the ten largest.

The chain is built from TRBV4-3 and TRBJ1-2, with 8 bases aligning to TRBD1. The sample was peripheral blood or thyroid tissue (not recorded which). The source of this sequence is an adult man with Graves' hyperthyroidism. The CDR3 sequence: CASSQDLVGQGVFGYTF. The CDR3 DNA reads as TGCGCCAGCAGCCAAGATTTAGTAGGACAGGGCGTCTTTGGCTACACCTTC.